The entry below gives a single TCR beta chain sequence along with its context. Its antigen is not yet known. Base qualities are missing; no much larger clone stands one base away. The time point label here, explained by the study, means: cells obtained before transplantation from donor or recipient. CD3+CD4+ and CD3+CD8+ populations were FACS-sorted from unstimulated pre-transplant donor and recipient cells taken from spleen or lymph nodes. The sample comes from a study of graft-versus-host responses after intestinal transplantation (dated by TCRdb to about 2021). About the investigation overall: The transplants that recipients got were multivisceral, liver-intestinal, or isolated intestinal. All recipients received anti-thymocyte globulin induction followed by maintenance tacrolimus and steroids for around three years. Bulk TCR-beta CDR3 sequencing was used to track graft-versus-host and host-versus-graft alloreactive T cell clones in the graft, circulation and bone marrow after intestinal transplantation. To identify alloreactive clones, pre-transplant mixed lymphocyte reaction products were sequenced and compared with unstimulated pre-transplant donor and recipient T cells. Of the 20 to 25 intestinal transplant recipients enrolled in the cohort, one of whom was a retransplant, 3 patients without pretransplant specimens were excluded. Donor T cell macrochimerism was defined as a peak of at least 4% donor T cells among recipient peripheral blood mononuclear cells. Rather than going through the commercial service, samples from a few later patients were sequenced in-house on an Illumina MiSeq and processed with MiXCR. What the work shows at the level of the full study, not this receptor alone: In the allografts of patients with donor T cell macrochimerism, GvH to HvG T cell clonal ratios were high. Early after transplant, peak levels of circulating GvH clones were associated with declines in HvG clones. Conclusions were limited by the relatively low number and heterogeneity of intestinal transplant patients. GvH clones turned up in recipient bone marrow, with some appearing earlier in ileal mucosa or blood, a pattern consistent with an intestinal mucosal origin.

V ends up 1 base short and J 6 bases short, with an unmatched junction base count of 12. CDR1 and CDR2 are drawn from the germline V gene (reference sequence): PRHDT, FYEKMQ. From the cysteine through the phenylalanine, the CDR3 covers 17 amino acids. Of the read, only the CDR3 DNA is kept; its 51 bases are in frame from base 1. Libraries came from the immunoSEQ multiplex PCR assay. For most patients, genomic DNA was isolated with the Qiagen DNeasy Blood and Tissue Kit and sent frozen to Adaptive Biotechnologies for TCR sequencing. High-throughput TCR-beta CDR3 sequencing of genomic DNA from most patients was performed by Adaptive Biotechnologies. In the source study's methods: TCR sequencing data were retrieved from Adaptive's ImmunoSEQ software for 15 to 20 patients, whereas three other patients were processed with MiXCR and VDJtools. CD4 versus CD8 sorting errors were corrected by removing sequences found in both subsets at a frequency ratio below 5:1. CDR3 nucleotide sequences shared between donor and recipient were removed because the origin of such sequences could not be assigned. To count as alloreactive, a clone needed at least 2-fold expansion over unstimulated cells and a minimum CFSE-low frequency of 0.002% (template counts) or 0.001% (read counts). A clone was considered mappable if detected in the sequenced pre-transplant spleen, lymph node, or MLR CFSE-low populations of the donor or recipient. Cumulative frequency of alloreactive clones was calculated as a percentage of all sequences weighted by copy number. As stored in TCRdb, this immuneACCESS dataset retains in-frame rearrangements with V and J assigned. A fraction of the clones does not appear; measured against another copy, unresolved V genes explain less than half of the discrepancy, and the remainder lacks a known reason. That table furnishes V, J and clone size, whereas the DNA furnished D and trimming. This sample gives tens of thousands of clones in total; roughly 90% of them show up just once. 0.62% of the sample is held by the ten biggest clonotypes.

The input for sequencing was unstimulated CD4+ T cells sorted from spleen or lymph node cells, taken before transplant. The V and J segments used are TRBV13 and TRBJ2-1; TRBD2 matches 7 bases in the middle. The clonotype comes from a human donor who was the organ donor for an intestinal transplant. The DNA reads TGTGCCAGCAGCTTAGAGGTTCGACTAGCCGACCGCAATGAGCAGTTCTTC. Its coded protein is CASSLEVRLADRNEQFF. The CDR3, completed at both ends by the reference TRBV13 and TRBJ2-1 genes, gives the full variable domain AAGVIQSPRHLIKEKRETATLKCYPIPRHDTVYWYQQGPGQDPQFLISFYEKMQSDKGSIPDRFSAQQFSDYHSELNMSSLELGDSALYFCASSLEVRLADRNEQFFGPGTRLTVL.